Below, 2 T cell receptor beta chains from the same sample are listed, as sequenced in a study of CD8+CD57+ T cells in acquired aplastic anemia. The sequenced patients had an expansion of CD8+CD57+ cells seen by flow cytometry. Genomic DNA was employed as the template in profiling TCR beta VDJ and CDR3. TCRdb called the reads again in MiXCR, with one record for every CDR3 protein. Of some 120,000 distinct CDR3 sequences in the sample, approximately 40% are singletons; the top ten hold roughly 3%. The sequencing input was sorted CD4+, CD8+, or CD8+CD57+ T cells (not recorded which) from PBMCs. The receptors were gathered from a human donor with aplastic anemia.

This clonotype was recorded at least ten times. This sequence joins TRBV7-8 and TRBJ1-5; D is uncertain. Germline V gene sequence: CDR1 SGHVS, CDR2 FQNEAQ. The CDR3 covers 15 residues. Trimming removed 1 base at V and 1 base at J, with 8 bases between. CDR3 amino acids: CASSLVVDSNQPQHF. The CDR3 DNA reads TGTGCCAGCAGCTTAGTCGTGGACAGCAATCAGCCCCAGCATTTT.

This clonotype was observed a handful of times. This chain joins TRBV20-1 and TRBJ2-5; weak D call: TRBD1 (5 bases). Trimming left V 1 base short and J 2 bases short, with 11 bases between. Germline loops: CDR1 DFQATT, CDR2 SNEGSKA (reference sequence). The CDR3 spans 14 residues. In DNA, the CDR3 is TGCAGTGCTAGAGGGGGCCTCACTCAAGAGACCCAGTACTTC. Translating it yields CSARGGLTQETQYF.